A selection of T cell receptor beta chains follows, all from one sample in a study of shared clonotypes between healthy human individuals. TCRdb's copy holds only in-frame clones and misses some; the assay was immunoSEQ multiplex PCR. The sample consists of around 450,000 clones, roughly 77% of them appearing once. The material sequenced was PBMCs. All receptors derive from a woman in her thirties or forties in good health. Some clones in this sample may be carry-over from other donors' samples. The CDR3 runs from the conserved cysteine through the conserved F or W. A D gene is named only where the DNA matches it firmly. Rows may omit the clone size; those that give it use once, few, many or a size class.

V	size	D	J	DNA	CDR3
TRBV2	many	TRBD1	TRBJ1-5	TGTGCCAGCCGATGGGGCCCCGACAGGGGGCCAAATCAGCCCCAGCATTTT	CASRWGPDRGPNQPQHF
TRBV30	.	TRBD1	TRBJ1-4	TGTGCCTGGAATGTGGGACAGGGAAATGAAAAACTGTTTTTT	CAWNVGQGNEKLFF
TRBV6-5	.	.	TRBJ1-4	TGTGCCAGCAGTTACTCCGTACAGGGATGGGGTGAAAAACTGTTTTTT	CASSYSVQGWGEKLFF
TRBV19	.	.	TRBJ2-3	TGTGCCAGCAGCATAGGGGGAGTAAGCACAGATACGCAGTATTTT	CASSIGGVSTDTQYF
TRBV4-3	.	TRBD1	TRBJ1-4	TGCGCCAGCAGCCAGGGGACAGGGGTTGAAAAACTGTTTTTT	CASSQGTGVEKLFF
TRBV4-3	.	.	TRBJ2-5	TGCGCCAGCAGCCAAGATCAGGGGTTTCAAGAGACCCAGTACTTC	CASSQDQGFQETQYF
TRBV10-1	many	.	TRBJ2-7	TGCGCCAGCAGCCCTGGATTCTCCTACGAGCAGTACTTC	CASSPGFSYEQYF
TRBV29-1	.	TRBD2	TRBJ2-7	TGCAGCGTCGGGGTCGTTAGCGGGAGAGGTTACGAGCAGTACTTC	CSVGVVSGRGYEQYF
TRBV7-2	.	.	TRBJ1-4	TGTGCCAGCAGCATAACCCGACAGGTCGAAAAACTGTTTTTT	CASSITRQVEKLFF
TRBV10-1	.	.	TRBJ2-5	TGCGCCAGCAGTGGGGGGCCGGGACGGGCCCAAGAGACCCAGTACTTC	CASSGGPGRAQETQYF
TRBV28	.	TRBD2	TRBJ2-1	TGTGCCAGCAGTCCCGCCGGGACTAGCGGGGACAATGAGCAGTTCTTC	CASSPAGTSGDNEQFF
TRBV12-5	.	.	TRBJ2-7	TGTGCTAGTGGTTTGGGTCAGGGTTCCTACGAGCAGTACTTC	CASGLGQGSYEQYF
TRBV15	.	.	TRBJ2-3	TGTGCCACCAGCAGACTTGGCGGCACAGATACGCAGTATTTT	CATSRLGGTDTQYF
TRBV27	once	TRBD1	TRBJ2-7	TGTGCCAGCAGTTTAGGGACAGGCAGATACGAGCAGTACTTC	CASSLGTGRYEQYF
TRBV9	.	.	TRBJ2-2	TGTGCCAGCAGCGGATTAGCGGAGGCGGGTGCCGGGGAGCTGTTTTTT	CASSGLAEAGAGELFF
TRBV19	.	TRBD1	TRBJ2-1	TGTGCCAGTAGTAAGAGGGATGGACAGGGCAATGAGCAGTTCTTC	CASSKRDGQGNEQFF
TRBV5-4	.	TRBD2	TRBJ2-2	TGTGCCAGCAGCGGGACTAGCGTCGGGGAGCTGTTTTTT	CASSGTSVGELFF
TRBV6-6	.	.	TRBJ2-7	TGTGCCAGCAGTATAGGACAGGGACGCGGGAGCGAGCAGTACTTC	CASSIGQGRGSEQYF
TRBV21-1	.	.	TRBJ2-1	TGTGCCAGCAGCAAAAATGAGCAGTTCTTC	CASSKNEQFF
TRBV19	.	TRBD2	TRBJ2-1	TGTGCCAGTACGGCGGGAGTATCGACTGAGCAGTTCTTC	CASTAGVSTEQFF
TRBV2	.	.	TRBJ1-5	TGTGCCAGCAGTGAAGGGCGGTCGGTCCCGAGCAATCAGCCCCAGCATTTT	CASSEGRSVPSNQPQHF
TRBV29-1	.	TRBD2	TRBJ2-3	TGCAGCGTTGACAGCGGGAGAGCAGATACGCAGTATTTT	CSVDSGRADTQYF
TRBV5-4	.	TRBD2	TRBJ2-1	TGTGCCAGCAGCTTTAGCGGGAGAGGGAGAGGAAATGAGCAGTTCTTC	CASSFSGRGRGNEQFF
TRBV28	.	TRBD2	TRBJ2-6	TGTGCCAGCAGTCTAGCGGGGTCGACCTCTGGGGCCAACGTCCTGACTTTC	CASSLAGSTSGANVLTF
TRBV30	.	.	TRBJ2-2	TGTGCCTGGAGTGATCAGGTGAACGGGGAGCTGTTTTTT	CAWSDQVNGELFF
TRBV2	.	.	TRBJ1-1	TGTGCCAGCAGTGAAATCCCAGGGAAGGTCACTGAAGCTTTCTTT	CASSEIPGKVTEAFF
TRBV6-9	.	.	TRBJ2-7	TGTGCCAGCAGTTACTCGGGCCCGCGAGAGCAGTACTTC	CASSYSGPREQYF
TRBV11-2	.	TRBD2	TRBJ2-3	TGTGCCAGCAGCTTTCAAGCGGGAGGGACAGATACGCAGTATTTT	CASSFQAGGTDTQYF
TRBV5-5	.	.	TRBJ1-1	TGTGCCAGCAGCTTGGCCAGGGCGAACACTGAAGCTTTCTTT	CASSLARANTEAFF
TRBV19	.	TRBD2	TRBJ2-1	TGTGCCAGTAGTATTAGAGGTCGGACTAGCGGGACAACATCCTCCTACAATGAGCAGTTCTTC	CASSIRGRTSGTTSSYNEQFF
TRBV30	.	.	TRBJ1-1	TGTGCCTGGAGTGTGGAGGGGTGGACTGAAGCTTTCTTT	CAWSVEGWTEAFF
TRBV7-2	.	TRBD2	TRBJ2-7	TGTGCCAGCAGCTTAGTTTCGGCTAGCGGGAGGGAGGCCTACGAGCAGTACTTC	CASSLVSASGREAYEQYF
TRBV6-5	.	.	TRBJ1-2	TGTGCCAGCAGTCCGACAGACAACTATGGCTACACCTTC	CASSPTDNYGYTF
TRBV5-1	.	TRBD2	TRBJ2-7	TGCGCCAGCAGCTTGCCGGCGGGAGGGTCCTACGAGCAGTACTTC	CASSLPAGGSYEQYF
TRBV30	.	TRBD2	TRBJ2-1	TGTGCCGGGGGATGGGGGACTAGCGGGAGGGGCAATGAGCAGTTCTTC	CAGGWGTSGRGNEQFF
TRBV7-9	.	TRBD2	TRBJ2-5	TGTGCCAGCAGCTTAGACACTAGCGGGAGGGCCGGAGAGACCCAGTACTTC	CASSLDTSGRAGETQYF
TRBV28	.	TRBD1	TRBJ1-5	TGTGCCAGCAGTCCTCAGGGGGAGACTCAGCCCCAGCATTTT	CASSPQGETQPQHF
TRBV2	.	.	TRBJ1-2	TGTGCCAGCACCGCACCCCGGGGGAACTATGGCTACACCTTC	CASTAPRGNYGYTF
TRBV19	.	.	TRBJ1-1	TGTGCCAGTAGCCAGACCGTGAACACTGAAGCTTTCTTT	CASSQTVNTEAFF
TRBV27	many	TRBD1	TRBJ1-2	TGTGCCAGCAGTTGGGGACAGGGAGGTGCCTATGGCTACACCTTC	CASSWGQGGAYGYTF
TRBV5-1	.	.	TRBJ2-1	TGCGCCAGCAGCTTGGGTGGGGGAACCCACAATGAGCAGTTCTTC	CASSLGGGTHNEQFF
TRBV10-3	.	.	TRBJ2-3	TGTGCCATCAGTACGGTGGGGTCAGATACGCAGTATTTT	CAISTVGSDTQYF
TRBV11-2	.	TRBD2	TRBJ2-7	TGTGCCAGCAGCGCCCGGGACAGCCCTAGCGGGAGCGGTTCCTACGAGCAGTACTTC	CASSARDSPSGSGSYEQYF
TRBV19	.	TRBD1	TRBJ1-2	TGTGCCAGTAGGGGAAGGCAGGGGGTCGGCTACACCTTC	CASRGRQGVGYTF
TRBV2	once	TRBD2	TRBJ2-3	TGTGCCAGCAGTGGACTAGCGGGATCTTCTTATAGCACAGATACGCAGTATTTT	CASSGLAGSSYSTDTQYF